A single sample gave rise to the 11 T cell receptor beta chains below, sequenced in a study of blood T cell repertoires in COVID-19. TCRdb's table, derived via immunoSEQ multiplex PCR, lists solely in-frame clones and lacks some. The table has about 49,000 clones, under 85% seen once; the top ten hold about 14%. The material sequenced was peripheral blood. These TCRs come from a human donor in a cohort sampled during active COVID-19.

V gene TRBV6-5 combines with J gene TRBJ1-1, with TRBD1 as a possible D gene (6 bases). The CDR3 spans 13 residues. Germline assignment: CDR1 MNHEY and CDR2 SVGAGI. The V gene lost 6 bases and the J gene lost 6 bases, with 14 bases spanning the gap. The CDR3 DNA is TGTGCCAGCAGAAGTACAGGGATGGCTGAAGCTTTCTTT. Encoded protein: CASRSTGMAEAFF.

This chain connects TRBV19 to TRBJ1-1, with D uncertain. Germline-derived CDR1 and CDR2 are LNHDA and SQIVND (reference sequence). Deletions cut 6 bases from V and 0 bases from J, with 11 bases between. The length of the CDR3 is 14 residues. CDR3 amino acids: CASRDGGMNTEAFF. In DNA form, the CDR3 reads TGTGCCAGTAGGGACGGAGGGATGAACACTGAAGCTTTCTTT.

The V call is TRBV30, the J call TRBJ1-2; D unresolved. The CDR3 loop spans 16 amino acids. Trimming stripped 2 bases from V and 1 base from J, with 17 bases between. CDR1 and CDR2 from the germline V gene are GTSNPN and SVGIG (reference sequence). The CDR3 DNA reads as TGTGCCTGGAGTCCCGGTGGTGGCGGAGTTAACTATGGCTACACCTTC. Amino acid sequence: CAWSPGGGGVNYGYTF. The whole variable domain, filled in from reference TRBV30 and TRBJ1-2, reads SQTIHQWPATLVQPVGSPLSLECTVEGTSNPNLYWYRQAAGRGLQLLFYSVGIGQISSEVPQNLSASRPQDRQFILSSKKLLLSDSGFYLCAWSPGGGGVNYGYTFGSGTRLTVV.

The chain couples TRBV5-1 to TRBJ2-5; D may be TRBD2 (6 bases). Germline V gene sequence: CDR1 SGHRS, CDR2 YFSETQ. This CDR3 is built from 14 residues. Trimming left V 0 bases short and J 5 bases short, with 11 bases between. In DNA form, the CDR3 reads TGCGCCAGCAGCTTGGGGGACTCCGTGGAGACCCAGTACTTC. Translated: CASSLGDSVETQYF.

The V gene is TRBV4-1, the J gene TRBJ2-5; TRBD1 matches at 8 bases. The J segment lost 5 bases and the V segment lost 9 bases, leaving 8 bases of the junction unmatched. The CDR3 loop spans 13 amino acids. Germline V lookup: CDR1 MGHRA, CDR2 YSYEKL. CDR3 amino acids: CASRDRPAETQYF. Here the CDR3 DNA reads TGCGCCAGTAGGGACAGGCCGGCTGAGACCCAGTACTTC.

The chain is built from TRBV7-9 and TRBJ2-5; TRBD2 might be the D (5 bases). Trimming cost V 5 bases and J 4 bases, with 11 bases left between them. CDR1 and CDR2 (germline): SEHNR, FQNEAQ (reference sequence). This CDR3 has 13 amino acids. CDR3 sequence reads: CASSTAGLETQYF. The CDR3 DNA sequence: TGTGCCAGCAGCACCGCGGGTCTAGAGACCCAGTACTTC.

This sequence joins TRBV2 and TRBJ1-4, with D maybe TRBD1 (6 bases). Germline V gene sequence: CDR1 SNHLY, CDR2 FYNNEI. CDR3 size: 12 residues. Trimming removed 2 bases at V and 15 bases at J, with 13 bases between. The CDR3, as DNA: TGTGCCAGCAGTGAAAACAGGGAAGTGGTGTTTTTT. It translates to CASSENREVVFF.

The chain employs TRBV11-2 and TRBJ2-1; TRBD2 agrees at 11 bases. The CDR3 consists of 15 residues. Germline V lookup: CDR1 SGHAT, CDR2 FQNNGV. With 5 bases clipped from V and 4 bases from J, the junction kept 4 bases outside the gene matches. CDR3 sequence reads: CASSTGLAEYNEQFF. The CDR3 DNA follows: TGTGCCAGCAGCACGGGACTAGCGGAATACAATGAGCAGTTCTTC.

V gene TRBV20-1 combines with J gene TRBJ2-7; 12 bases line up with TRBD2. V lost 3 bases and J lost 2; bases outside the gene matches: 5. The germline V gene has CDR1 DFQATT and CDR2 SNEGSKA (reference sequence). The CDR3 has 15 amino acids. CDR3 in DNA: TGCAGTGCTAGTGGACTAGCGGGACTCGCCTACGAGCAGTACTTC. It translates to CSASGLAGLAYEQYF.

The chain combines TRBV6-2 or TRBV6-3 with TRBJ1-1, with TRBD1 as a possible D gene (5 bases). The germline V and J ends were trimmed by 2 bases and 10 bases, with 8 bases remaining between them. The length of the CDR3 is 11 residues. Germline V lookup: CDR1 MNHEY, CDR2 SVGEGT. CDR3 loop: CASSYQGLAFF. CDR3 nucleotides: TGTGCCAGCAGTTACCAGGGTTTAGCTTTCTTT.

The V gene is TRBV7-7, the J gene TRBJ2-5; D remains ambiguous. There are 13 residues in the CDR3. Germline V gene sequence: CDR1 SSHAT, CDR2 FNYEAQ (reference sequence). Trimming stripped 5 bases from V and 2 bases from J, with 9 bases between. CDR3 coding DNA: TGTGCCAGCAGCCAACAGCATCAAGAGACCCAGTACTTC. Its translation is CASSQQHQETQYF. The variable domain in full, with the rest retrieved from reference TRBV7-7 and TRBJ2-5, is GAGVSQSPRYKVTKRGQDVTLRCDPISSHATLYWYQQALGQGPEFLTYFNYEAQPDKSGLPSDRFSAERPEGSISTLTIQRTEQRDSAMYRCASSQQHQETQYFGPGTRLLVL.